This T cell receptor (beta chain) was recovered during a study of cytomegalovirus exposure and HLA in healthy donors. Across the study: Early released data comprised around 80 million unique TCRs from HLA-typed donors.

The CDR3 extends over 15 amino acids. In germline, CDR1 is SEHNR, CDR2 FQNEAQ (reference sequence). The J segment lost 5 bases and the V segment lost 5 bases, leaving 4 bases of the junction unmatched. On this clone: The antigen is unknown.

PCR employed 60 Vbeta and 13 Jbeta primers. Here immunoSEQ multiplex PCR was the method, and the copy in TCRdb shows in-frame clones only, minus some. The table has around 130,000 clones, around 76% seen once. Study outcomes and limitations: Per a later analysis, HLA-associated TCR beta chains showed more clonal expansion than other, equally common TCR beta chains. Researchers counted over 150 TCR beta chains as cytomegalovirus-associated.

The source of this sequence is a woman between 50 and 59 years old in good health and CMV-seronegative. The sample comprised PBMCs. J is TRBJ2-2 and V is TRBV7-9; 11 positions agree with TRBD2. The CDR3 bases are TGTGCCAGCAGCCGTAGCGGGAGGGAGACCGGGGAGCTGTTTTTT. Protein: CASSRSGRETGELFF.